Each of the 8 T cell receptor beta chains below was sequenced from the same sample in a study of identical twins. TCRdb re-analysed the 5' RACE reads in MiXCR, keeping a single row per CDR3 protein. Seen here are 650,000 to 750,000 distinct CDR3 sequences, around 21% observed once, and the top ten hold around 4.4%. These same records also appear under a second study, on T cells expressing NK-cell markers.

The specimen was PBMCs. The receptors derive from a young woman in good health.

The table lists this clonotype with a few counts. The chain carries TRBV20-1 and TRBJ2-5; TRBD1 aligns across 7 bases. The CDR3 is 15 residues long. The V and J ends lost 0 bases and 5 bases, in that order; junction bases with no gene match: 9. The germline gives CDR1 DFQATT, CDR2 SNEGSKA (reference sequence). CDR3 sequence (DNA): TGCAGTGCTAGAGAAGGGAGACAGGGAGATGAGACCCAGTACTTC. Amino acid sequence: CSAREGRQGDETQYF.

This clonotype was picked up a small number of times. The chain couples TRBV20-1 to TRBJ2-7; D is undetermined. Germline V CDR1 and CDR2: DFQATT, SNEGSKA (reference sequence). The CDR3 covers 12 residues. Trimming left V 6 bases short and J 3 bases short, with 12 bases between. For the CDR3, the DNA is TGCAGTGCCCAAACGACTGGCTACGAGCAGTACTTC. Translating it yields CSAQTTGYEQYF.

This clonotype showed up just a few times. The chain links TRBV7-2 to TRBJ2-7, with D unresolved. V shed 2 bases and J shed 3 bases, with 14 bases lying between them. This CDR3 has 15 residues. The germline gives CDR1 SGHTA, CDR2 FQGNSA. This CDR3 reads CASSLILGSFYEQYF. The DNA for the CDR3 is TGTGCCAGCAGCTTAATACTTGGCAGTTTCTACGAGCAGTACTTC.

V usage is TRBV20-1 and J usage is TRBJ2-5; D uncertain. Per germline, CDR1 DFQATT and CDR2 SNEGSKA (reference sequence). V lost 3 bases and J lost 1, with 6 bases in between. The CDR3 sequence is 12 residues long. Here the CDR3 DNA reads TGCAGTGCTAGGGCTTTCCAAGAGACCCAGTACTTC. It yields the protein CSARAFQETQYF.

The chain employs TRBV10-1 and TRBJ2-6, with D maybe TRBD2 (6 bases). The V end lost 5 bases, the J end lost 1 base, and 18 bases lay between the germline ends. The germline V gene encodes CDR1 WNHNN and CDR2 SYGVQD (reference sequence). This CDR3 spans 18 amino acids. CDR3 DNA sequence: TGCGCCAGCAGTCCGGGACCGGGAGAGGTGTCTGGGGCCAACGTCCTGACTTTC. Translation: CASSPGPGEVSGANVLTF.

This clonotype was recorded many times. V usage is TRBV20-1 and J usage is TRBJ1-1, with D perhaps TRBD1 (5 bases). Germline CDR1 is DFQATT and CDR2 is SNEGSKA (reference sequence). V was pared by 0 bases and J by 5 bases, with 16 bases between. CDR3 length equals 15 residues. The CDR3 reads CSARDSGREGTEAFF. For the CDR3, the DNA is TGCAGTGCTAGAGATAGCGGCAGGGAGGGAACTGAAGCTTTCTTT.

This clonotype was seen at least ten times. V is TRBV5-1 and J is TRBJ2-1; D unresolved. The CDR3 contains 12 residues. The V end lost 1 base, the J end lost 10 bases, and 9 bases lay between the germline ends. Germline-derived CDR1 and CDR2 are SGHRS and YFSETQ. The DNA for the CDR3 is TGCGCCAGCAGCTTGAGAATTACAGAGCAGTTCTTC. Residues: CASSLRITEQFF.

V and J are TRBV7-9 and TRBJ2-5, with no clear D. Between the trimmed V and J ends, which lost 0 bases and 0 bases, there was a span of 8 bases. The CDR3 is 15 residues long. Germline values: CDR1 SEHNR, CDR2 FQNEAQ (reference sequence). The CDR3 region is CASSLALRDQETQYF. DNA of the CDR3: TGTGCCAGCAGCTTAGCGCTTCGGGACCAAGAGACCCAGTACTTC.